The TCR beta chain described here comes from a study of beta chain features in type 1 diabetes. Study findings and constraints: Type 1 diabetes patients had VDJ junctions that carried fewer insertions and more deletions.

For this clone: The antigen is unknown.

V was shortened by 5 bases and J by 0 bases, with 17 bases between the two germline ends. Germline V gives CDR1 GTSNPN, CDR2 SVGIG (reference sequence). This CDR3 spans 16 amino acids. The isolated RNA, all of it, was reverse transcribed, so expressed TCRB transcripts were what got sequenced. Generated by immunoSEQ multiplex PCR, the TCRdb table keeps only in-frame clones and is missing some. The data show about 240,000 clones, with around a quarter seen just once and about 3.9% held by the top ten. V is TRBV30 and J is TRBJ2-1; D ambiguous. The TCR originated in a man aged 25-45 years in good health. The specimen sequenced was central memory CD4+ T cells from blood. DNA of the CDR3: TGTGCCTGGGGTAACCCCTGGGGTAGCTCCTACAATGAGCAGTTCTTC. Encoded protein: CAWGNPWGSSYNEQFF.